The 25 T cell receptor beta chains reported below all come from one sample, sequenced in a study of a mutant IDH1 vaccine in newly diagnosed glioma. Sequencing was performed with immunoSEQ multiplex PCR; in TCRdb, only in-frame clones are kept and a portion is missing. The sample contains some 130,000 clones, around four fifths of which appear only once. The antigens for these receptors are not known. Specified time point: week 11, during vaccination. In the vaccine, a single dose held 300 ug of the mutant IDH1 20-mer peptide, along with topical imiquimod. Sequences were derived from PBMCs, sampled from a glioma patient whose treatment included an IDH1 peptide vaccine. These receptors all come from a man aged 40-55 years with glioma.

This clone was observed once. The chain recombines TRBV9 with TRBJ2-1; the D gene is possibly TRBD1 (6 bases). Germline CDR1 and CDR2: SGDLS and YYNGEE. The V end lost 0 bases, the J end lost 2 bases, and 12 bases lay between the germline ends. The CDR3 consists of 16 residues. The CDR3 sequence is CASSVESTGTYNEQFF. DNA for the CDR3: TGTGCCAGCAGCGTAGAAAGCACAGGGACCTACAATGAGCAGTTCTTC.

This clone has just one count. The V and J genes are TRBV7-2 and TRBJ2-5; D tentatively reads TRBD1 or TRBD2 (6 bases each). The CDR3 runs to 13 residues. With 3 bases removed from V and 5 bases from J, the gap between germline ends came to 10 bases. Germline lookup yields CDR1 SGHTA and CDR2 FQGNSA. CDR3 coding DNA: TGTGCCAGCAGCTTTATGGGGGGCGAGACCCAGTACTTC. Translating it yields CASSFMGGETQYF.

In its sample, this clone was seen a few times. The chain has TRBV15 and TRBJ1-1; 8 bases fit TRBD1. The germline CDR1 and CDR2 sequences are LNHNV and YYDKDF (reference sequence). There are 12 residues in the CDR3. The J segment lost 8 bases and the V segment lost 5 bases, leaving 4 bases of the junction unmatched. The CDR3 coding sequence is TGTGCCACCAGCGACCGGGACAGGGAAGCTTTCTTT. Translation gives CATSDRDREAFF.

The CDR3 reads CASSESPGPDTQYF. The DNA of the CDR3 is TGTGCCAGCAGTGAGTCCCCGGGCCCTGATACGCAGTATTTT. This sequence joins TRBV6-4 and TRBJ2-3; D is unresolved. Looked up from germline, CDR1 is MRHNA and CDR2 is SNTAGT. V was pared by 3 bases and J by 6 bases, with 13 bases between. This CDR3 is 14 amino acids long.

This clone has a single count. The chain couples TRBV5-6 to TRBJ2-7; 8 nucleotides align to TRBD1. CDR3 length: 13 residues. J gave up 2 bases and V 5 bases, and 3 bases lay outside the gene matches. The V gene's germline CDR1 is SGHDT and CDR2 YYEEEE. CDR3 protein: CASSRDRTYEQYF. DNA of the CDR3: TGTGCCAGCAGTAGGGACAGGACCTACGAGCAGTACTTC.

A single count supports this clone. The chain joins TRBV30 to TRBJ2-5, with 11 bases identical to TRBD1. V shed 1 base, J shed 5 bases, and the junction held 3 bases outside the gene matches. Looked up from germline, CDR1 is GTSNPN and CDR2 is SVGIG (reference sequence). The CDR3 totals 14 residues. CDR3 nucleotide sequence: TGTGCCTGGAGTGCGGACAGGGGGCGTGAGACCCAGTACTTC. This gives the protein CAWSADRGRETQYF.

CDR3 residues: CASSGAAGEQYF. As DNA, the CDR3 is TGCGCCAGCTCTGGGGCAGCTGGGGAGCAGTACTTC. The chain carries TRBV5-1 and TRBJ2-7, with D tentatively TRBD1 (5 bases). There are 12 residues in the CDR3. Germline V lookup: CDR1 SGHRS, CDR2 YFSETQ. V was pared by 7 bases and J by 7 bases, with 15 bases between.

The V call is TRBV29-1, the J call TRBJ1-1, with 9 bases lining up with TRBD1. CDR1 is SQVTM and CDR2 is ANQGSEA in the germline V gene. The CDR3 has 13 residues. Trimming at V came to 7 bases and at J to 5 bases, leaving 8 bases not matched to a gene. CDR3 bases: TGCAGCGCCCCCGGGACAGGGTGGACTGAAGCTTTCTTT. As protein: CSAPGTGWTEAFF.

The rearrangement joins TRBV29-1 to TRBJ2-7, with TRBD1 matching over 7 bases. Germline lookup yields CDR1 SQVTM and CDR2 ANQGSEA. This CDR3 contains 13 residues. V shed 5 bases and J 7 bases; nucleotides not matched to a gene: 11. For the CDR3, the DNA is TGCAGCGTTCGGACAGGCCATTTAGGAGAGCAGTACTTC. Its translation is CSVRTGHLGEQYF.

The V and J genes are TRBV7-9 and TRBJ2-7; 10 positions match TRBD1. Looked up from germline, CDR1 is SEHNR and CDR2 is FQNEAQ (reference sequence). The CDR3 totals 14 residues. V lost 5 bases, J lost 10 bases, and 11 bases stayed unmatched. The CDR3 nucleotides read TGTGCCAGCAGCCCCCGGGACAGGGGCTTGTTTCAGTACTTC. Protein product: CASSPRDRGLFQYF.

V and J are TRBV7-9 and TRBJ1-2; D not resolved. The length of the CDR3 is 12 residues. V was pared by 2 bases and J by 4 bases, with 5 bases between. Germline V lookup: CDR1 SEHNR, CDR2 FQNEAQ (reference sequence). Here the CDR3 reads CASSLNIYGYTF. CDR3 nucleotide sequence: TGTGCCAGCAGCTTAAATATCTATGGCTACACCTTC.

The J gene is TRBJ2-3, the V gene TRBV10-3; D may be TRBD1 or TRBD2 (5 bases each). Germline loops: CDR1 ENHRY, CDR2 SYGVKD. CDR3 length equals 13 residues. The CDR3 here is CAHRDGSTDTQYF. CDR3 in DNA: TGTGCACACCGGGACGGAAGCACAGATACGCAGTATTTT.

A single count supports this clone. Written as DNA, the CDR3 is TGTGCCAGCAGCGCCTACAGGGGCCGCATCTACAATGAGCAGTTCTTC. Amino acid sequence: CASSAYRGRIYNEQFF. The chain uses TRBV5-6 and TRBJ2-1; 7 nucleotides agree with TRBD1. The germline CDR1 and CDR2 sequences are SGHDT and YYEEEE. The CDR3 is made up of 16 amino acids. J was trimmed by 3 bases and V by 4 bases; bases with no gene match: 10.

This clone ranks as medium-sized. The chain combines TRBV4-3 with TRBJ1-1; no firm D call. From germline, CDR1 is LGHNA and CDR2 YSLEER. The CDR3 consists of 15 residues. V lost 0 bases and J lost 1, with 9 bases in between. CDR3 in DNA: TGCGCCAGCAGCCAAGATAAGGTCAGGAACACTGAAGCTTTCTTT. Translated: CASSQDKVRNTEAFF.

The chain carries TRBV19 and TRBJ1-2; TRBD1 agrees at 8 bases. The V gene's germline CDR1 is LNHDA and CDR2 SQIVND (reference sequence). Trimming took 6 bases from V and 4 from J; bases not matched to a gene: 4. The CDR3 length is 13 residues. CDR3 sequence (DNA): TGTGCCAGTAGACCGGACAGGGTCTATGGCTACACCTTC. Translation: CASRPDRVYGYTF. The whole variable domain, remainder taken from reference TRBV19 and TRBJ1-2, is DGGITQSPKYLFRKEGQNVTLSCEQNLNHDAMYWYRQDPGQGLRLIYYSQIVNDFQKGDIAEGYSVSREKKESFPLTVTSAQKNPTAFYLCASRPDRVYGYTFGSGTRLTVV.

J is TRBJ1-3 and V is TRBV27; D gene ambiguous. Germline CDR1 reads MNHEY; CDR2 reads SMNVEV (reference sequence). V gave up 8 bases and J gave up 2 bases, with 10 bases separating them. This CDR3 has 13 residues. For the CDR3, the DNA is TGTGCCAGCCGGGAACTTCCTGGAAACACCATATATTTT. It is translated as CASRELPGNTIYF.

The V and J genes are TRBV7-9 and TRBJ2-4, with a weak D call TRBD1 (5 bases). V gave up 5 bases and J gave up 6 bases, with 17 bases separating them. The CDR3 covers 15 residues. Germline-derived CDR1 and CDR2 are SEHNR and FQNEAQ (reference sequence). CDR3 sequence reads: CASSPRPLQGNIQYF. CDR3 nucleotide sequence: TGTGCCAGCAGCCCCCGTCCCCTCCAGGGAAACATTCAGTACTTC.

The chain links TRBV25-1 to TRBJ1-4, with 8 positions matching TRBD1. CDR1 and CDR2 from the germline V gene are MGHDK and SYGVNS. The CDR3 loop spans 15 amino acids. Trimming took 4 bases from V and 4 from J; bases not matched to a gene: 5. In DNA, the CDR3 is TGTGCCAGCAGTGCATACAGGGGGGATAATGAAAAACTGTTTTTT. It yields the protein CASSAYRGDNEKLFF.

CDR3 region: CASSLTGVSFTEAFF. CDR3 nucleotide sequence: TGTGCCAGCAGCTTGACAGGGGTGAGTTTCACTGAAGCTTTCTTT. This chain uses TRBV5-6 with TRBJ1-1; 7 nucleotides match TRBD1. V was pared by 1 base and J by 4 bases, with 7 bases of the junction left unmatched. Per germline, CDR1 SGHDT and CDR2 YYEEEE. The CDR3 spans 15 residues.

This clone was counted a few times. The chain links TRBV7-9 to TRBJ2-1; the D gene is possibly TRBD2 (5 bases). V shed 2 bases and J shed 0 bases, with 8 bases lying between them. The CDR3 spans 15 residues. In germline, CDR1 is SEHNR, CDR2 FQNEAQ (reference sequence). CDR3 in DNA: TGTGCCAGCAGCTTAAGTGGGAGCTCCTACAATGAGCAGTTCTTC. As protein: CASSLSGSSYNEQFF.

The V gene is TRBV13, the J gene TRBJ2-7; 9 bases are a match to TRBD1. CDR3 length: 13 amino acids. The V gene end was trimmed by 8 bases and the J gene end by 4 bases; junction bases not matched to a gene: 6. The germline CDR1 and CDR2 sequences are PRHDT and FYEKMQ (reference sequence). CDR3 sequence (DNA): TGTGCCAGCGGAGAGGACAGGGGTTACGAGCAGTACTTC. Translating gives CASGEDRGYEQYF.

This rearrangement joins TRBV19 to TRBJ1-2; maybe TRBD1 (6 bases). CDR3 length: 15 residues. From germline, CDR1 is LNHDA and CDR2 SQIVND (reference sequence). Trimming took 3 bases from V and 5 from J, leaving 16 bases between them. The CDR3 reads CASSIDGQSMYGYTF. The DNA for the CDR3 is TGTGCCAGTAGTATTGACGGACAGTCTATGTATGGCTACACCTTC.

This clone was detected only once. J is TRBJ1-2 and V is TRBV27; D gene unclear. CDR1 and CDR2 (germline): MNHEY, SMNVEV (reference sequence). The CDR3 runs to 15 residues. V was shortened by 6 bases and J by 8 bases, with 22 bases between the two germline ends. DNA of the CDR3: TGTGCCAGCAGCCCCGATGGGCTCGCGGTTAAGGGCTACACCTTC. Its translation is CASSPDGLAVKGYTF.

The chain is built from TRBV5-1 and TRBJ2-1; 15 positions agree with TRBD2. This CDR3 comprises 16 residues. V shed 2 bases, J shed 9 bases, and the junction held 6 bases outside the gene matches. Germline V gives CDR1 SGHRS, CDR2 YFSETQ. The CDR3 DNA reads as TGCGCCAGCAGCTTTGGACTAGCGGGAGGGCCTAGTGAGCAGTTCTTC. Its translation is CASSFGLAGGPSEQFF.

This sequence joins TRBV7-8 and TRBJ2-1; D may match TRBD1 or TRBD2 (5 bases each). The CDR3 length is 16 residues. Deletions cut 5 bases from V and 0 bases from J, with 14 bases between. Germline V gene sequence: CDR1 SGHVS, CDR2 FQNEAQ. CDR3 bases: TGTGCCAGCAGCGCACCCGGGACGCCCTCCTACAATGAGCAGTTCTTC. As protein: CASSAPGTPSYNEQFF.